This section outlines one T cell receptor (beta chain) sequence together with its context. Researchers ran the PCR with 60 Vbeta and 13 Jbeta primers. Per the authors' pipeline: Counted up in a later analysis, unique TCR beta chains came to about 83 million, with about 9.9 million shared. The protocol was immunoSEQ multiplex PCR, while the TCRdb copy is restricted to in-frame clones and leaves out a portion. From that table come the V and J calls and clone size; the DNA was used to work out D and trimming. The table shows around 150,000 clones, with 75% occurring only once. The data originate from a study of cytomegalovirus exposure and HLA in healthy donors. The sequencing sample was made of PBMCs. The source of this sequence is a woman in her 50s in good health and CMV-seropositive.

The CDR3 coding sequence is TGTGCCAGCGGGGGGACAGGGAGTGAAGCTTTCTTT. Amino acids: CASGGTGSEAFF. The chain is built from TRBV7-9 and TRBJ1-1, with 9 bases fitting TRBD1. The CDR3 has 12 amino acids. Per germline, CDR1 SEHNR and CDR2 FQNEAQ (reference sequence). Trimming took 8 bases from V and 7 from J; bases not matched to a gene: 5.